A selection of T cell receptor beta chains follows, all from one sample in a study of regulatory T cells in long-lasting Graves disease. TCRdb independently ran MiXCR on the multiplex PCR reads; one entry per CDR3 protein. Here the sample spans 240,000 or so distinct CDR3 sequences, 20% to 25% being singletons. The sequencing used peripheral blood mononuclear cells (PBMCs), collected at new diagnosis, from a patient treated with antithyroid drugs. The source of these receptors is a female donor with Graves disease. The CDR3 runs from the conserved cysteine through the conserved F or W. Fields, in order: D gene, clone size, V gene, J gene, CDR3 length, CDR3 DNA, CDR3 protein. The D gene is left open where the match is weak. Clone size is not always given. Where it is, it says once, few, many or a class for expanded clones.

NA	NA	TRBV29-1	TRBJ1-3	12	TGCAGCGTTGAAGACTCTGGAAACACCATATATTTT	CSVEDSGNTIYF
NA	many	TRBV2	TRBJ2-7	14	TGTGCCAGCAGGGATAGGGGGGTGGCGGTCCAGCAGTACTTC	CASRDRGVAVQQYF
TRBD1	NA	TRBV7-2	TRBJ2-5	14	TGTGCCAGCAGCACGAGACAGGGAAGAGAGACCCAGTACTTC	CASSTRQGRETQYF
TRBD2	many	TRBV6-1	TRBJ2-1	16	TGTGCCAGCAGTGAAGCGCTACTAGCGGGGAGGCATGAGCAGTTCTTC	CASSEALLAGRHEQFF
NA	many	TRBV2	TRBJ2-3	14	TGTGCCAGCACTGCCGACAGTCGCACAAATACGCAGTATTTT	CASTADSRTNTQYF
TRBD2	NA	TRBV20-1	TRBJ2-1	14	TGCAGTGCTAGCGAGGGGTCGGGAGGGCGGGAGCAGTTCTTC	CSASEGSGGREQFF
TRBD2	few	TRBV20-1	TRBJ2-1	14	TGCAGTGCTGAGACTAGCGGGGACCACAATGAGCAGTTCTTC	CSAETSGDHNEQFF
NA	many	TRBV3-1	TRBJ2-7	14	TGTGCCAGCAGCCGACGGGACTCAGCTCACGAGCAGTACTTC	CASSRRDSAHEQYF
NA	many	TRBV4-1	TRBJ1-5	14	TGCGCCAGCAGCCTCCAACAGGCAGGTCAGCCCCAGCATTTT	CASSLQQAGQPQHF
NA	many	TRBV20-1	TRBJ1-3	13	TGCAGTGCTAGGAAGACAGCTGGAAACACCATATATTTT	CSARKTAGNTIYF